This T cell receptor beta chain is drawn from a study of cytomegalovirus exposure and HLA in healthy donors. Looking at the study overall: Unique TCRs from HLA-typed donors, 80 million to 90 million of them, were held in an early data release.

V shed 5 bases and J shed 1 base, with 8 bases lying between them. Germline V gene data show CDR1 as KGHSH and CDR2 as LQKENI. CDR3 length: 13 residues. Vbeta (60) and Jbeta (13) primers were used in the PCR. TCRdb keeps only in-frame clones here, not all; method: immunoSEQ multiplex PCR. The table records 150,000 to 200,000 clones, roughly 80% of them present only once. V usage is TRBV18 and J usage is TRBJ1-1; D ambiguous. The sequencing sample was made of PBMCs. This clonotype was sampled from a boy aged 5-17 years in good health and CMV-seronegative. CDR3 amino acids: CASSGQANTEAFF. In DNA form, the CDR3 reads TGTGCCAGCTCAGGGCAGGCGAACACTGAAGCTTTCTTT.